This T cell receptor beta chain was observed in a study of blood T cell repertoires in COVID-19. Study information: The analysed material was cDNA or gDNA that came from T cells, B-cell-depleted T cells, or PBMCs.

The repertoire was sequenced with immunoSEQ multiplex PCR; TCRdb's copy has only in-frame clones and lacks some. The sample carries about 260,000 clones, 88% recorded once. The CDR3 is made up of 17 amino acids. CDR1 and CDR2 (germline): SGHTA, FQGTGA. V lost 1 base and J lost 4; bases outside the gene matches: 8. Individuals drawn from 24 US areas were roughly 18 to 95 years old. Donors were grouped by their self-reported clinical history. A PCR-confirmed or clinician-diagnosed COVID-19 case had contacted exposed participants within 2 weeks of entry. The receptor's source is a woman between 35 and 50 years old who had been exposed to COVID-19. V usage is TRBV7-3 and J usage is TRBJ2-2, with TRBD2 matching 8 bases. The specimen was PBMCs or T cells enriched from blood (not recorded which). The DNA for the CDR3 is TGTGCCAGCAGCTTAAGAGGGACTAGATGGGGCACCGGGGAGCTGTTTTTT. Its translation is CASSLRGTRWGTGELFF. Variable domain in full (rest from reference TRBV7-3 and TRBJ2-2): GAGVSQTPSNKVTEKGKYVELRCDPISGHTALYWYRQSLGQGPEFLIYFQGTGAADDSGLPNDRFFAVRPEGSVSTLKIQRTERGDSAVYLCASSLRGTRWGTGELFFGEGSRLTVL.